This record covers a single T cell receptor beta chain. Its target antigen remains unknown. Base qualities are not provided; no much larger clone lies one nucleotide away. Sequenced on an Illumina HiSeq 2500. Superscript III and a set of TRAV- and TRBV-specific primers were used to synthesize first-strand cDNA, so that both TCRalpha and TCRbeta chains were covered. TCRs were amplified with Phusion for approximately 20 PCR cycles using a constant-region primer together with the adapter attached to the V primers. The MessageAmp II aRNA Amplification Kit was used to amplify the isolated mRNA, with in vitro transcription run for less than 20 hours at 37 degrees C. The Dynabeads mRNA DIRECT Purification Kit was used to isolate the mRNA for TCR sequencing. Indexed Illumina adapters were added in a second approximately 25-cycle Phusion PCR, and the resulting products were purified with AMPure XP beads. Regarding the original processing steps: Using custom Perl scripts, TCR sequences encoding the same protein were pooled, out-of-frame sequences were removed, and the abundance of each clonotype was computed. Any TCR sequence supported by only a single read was excluded from analysis. The metrics used to describe the repertoires included Shannon entropy, Gini index, clonality, richness, and the frequency of TCRs shared between repertoires. TCRdb took the public reads, trimmed them with fastp at Q25, ran MiXCR for clone calling and kept in-frame beta chains. CDR3 protein sequences are deduplicated, and each keeps its most common genes and DNA. In this record, the V and J calls reflect TCRdb's handling and not the investigators' own analysis. In all, the sample holds 70,000 to 95,000 distinct CDR3 sequences, and roughly a sixth of those were seen once. Less than 3.5% of the sample comes from the top ten.

The label giving this sample's time point can be read as: before trial treatment. The donors took part in RACIN, a single-arm, phase I, dose-escalation trial that combined nivolumab, ipilimumab, aspirin, low-dose cyclophosphamide and low-dose radiotherapy. Eligible patients had advanced, TIL-negative solid tumors. In the germline V gene, CDR1 corresponds to SGHRS and CDR2 to YFSETQ. Trimming leaves V shorter by 4 bases and J shorter by 7 bases, with the junction holding 8 bases beyond the gene matches. From the cysteine up to the phenylalanine, the CDR3 has a length of 15 residues. Of all the DNA, just the CDR3 is kept, 45 bases in frame from base 1. This specimen belongs to a study of low-dose radiotherapy and immunotherapy resistance in tumors (dated by TCRdb to 2022 to 2024). For the study in its entirety: Patients in Cohort 1 were given 0.5 Gy per fraction every 2 weeks, and the prescribed total PTV dose was 6.5 Gy. The trial did not randomize participants into treatment groups. Cyclophosphamide 200 mg/m2 was given intravenously every two weeks, one day before each radiation and immunotherapy administration. Nivolumab was administered intravenously as a 240 mg flat dose every two weeks, and ipilimumab was administered intravenously at 1 mg/kg every six weeks. Patients took aspirin 300 mg orally once daily for four cycles, starting on cycle 1 day 1. In Cohort 2, 1 Gy per fraction was delivered every two weeks, for a total of 13 Gy over 26 weeks. Eight patients were included in the translational analysis: three from the first dose cohort and the first five from the second dose cohort.

The receptor was isolated from a male donor with prostate cancer. The V and J genes are TRBV5-1 and TRBJ1-6, with 7 middle bases fitting TRBD1. Material: PBMCs, obtained before treatment. The CDR3 amino acid sequence is: CASSPGQLRNSPLHF. The DNA sequence is as follows: TGCGCCAGCAGCCCGGGACAGTTGCGCAATTCACCCCTCCACTTT.